This entry lists 2 T cell receptor beta chains sequenced from one sample in a study of blood T cell repertoires in COVID-19. Repertoires were generated with immunoSEQ multiplex PCR, while TCRdb's copy carries only in-frame clones and drops some. Of nearly 250,000 clones listed, about 80% were seen once; the top ten hold around 1.9%. What was sequenced was peripheral blood. Receptors were obtained from a woman aged 80 or over with acute or convalescent COVID-19.

The rearrangement joins TRBV19 to TRBJ2-2, with TRBD1 identical over 9 bases. V was pared by 5 bases and J by 3 bases, with 4 bases of the junction left unmatched. Germline CDR1 reads LNHDA; CDR2 reads SQIVND (reference sequence). This CDR3 region has 15 residues. This CDR3 reads CASSPRQGDTGELFF. The CDR3 coding sequence is TGTGCCAGTAGTCCCCGACAGGGGGACACCGGGGAGCTGTTTTTT.

The V and J genes are TRBV18 and TRBJ2-1; 7 bases agree with TRBD1. Germline V gives CDR1 KGHSH, CDR2 LQKENI. The CDR3 has 13 residues. V was clipped by 4 bases and J by 5 bases; unmatched bases: 2. CDR3 sequence reads: CASSLDRHNEQFF. The CDR3 bases are TGTGCCAGCTCACTGGACAGGCACAATGAGCAGTTCTTC.